The 29 T cell receptor beta chains below all came from one sample that was sequenced in a study of kidney transplant recipient with SARS-CoV-2 infection. From the reads, TCRdb called clonotypes with MiXCR, one entry per CDR3 protein. The repertoire holds 200,000 to 300,000 distinct CDR3 sequences, with about 30% as singletons. The sample here was a blood sample, taken at baseline and between days 110 and 120 from a kidney transplant recipient. These receptors came from a male patient aged 25-45 years who had COVID-19 and was a kidney transplant recipient. The graft donor may account for some of the T cells.

Turning to this clonotype: Possible read error: a much larger clone is one base away. The V call is TRBV19, the J call TRBJ2-7, with no clear D. In germline, CDR1 is LNHDA, CDR2 SQIVND (reference sequence). This CDR3 is 13 amino acids long. The V gene lost 5 bases and the J gene lost 4 bases, with 12 bases spanning the gap. CDR3 coding DNA: TGTGCCAGTAGTCTCGCCCGACGGTACGAGCAGTACTTC. This gives the protein CASSLARRYEQYF.

On this clonotype: The final CDR3 position lacks the conserved phenylalanine or tryptophan, pointing to a likely read error. No DNA is shown, since the ends of the CDR3 on it are uncertain; the CDR3 is the one TCRdb lists. This chain links TRBV6-4 with TRBJ1-5. Germline CDR1 and CDR2: MRHNA and SNTAGT. The CDR3 spans 13 residues, counting both ends. CDR3 protein: CASTGREHQPQHL.

The chain recombines TRBV12-2 with TRBJ1-2; the D segment call TRBD1 is taken from the table without a DNA check. TRBV12-2 is reported as a pseudogene. The CDR3 length is 17 residues. CDR3 protein: CVSRMSETPRKTYGYTF. The CDR3 DNA sequence: TGTGTAAGTCGCATGTCCGAGACTCCACGGAAGACCTATGGCTACACCTTC.

This clonotype showed up just a few times. V usage is TRBV20-1 and J usage is TRBJ2-5, with 9 positions matching TRBD1. The CDR3 totals 15 residues. In germline, CDR1 is DFQATT, CDR2 SNEGSKA (reference sequence). The V segment lost 0 bases and the J segment 5 bases; nucleotides outside the gene matches: 7. The CDR3 DNA reads as TGCAGTGCTAGAGATCAGGGACAGGGTTTTGAGACCCAGTACTTC. Amino acid sequence: CSARDQGQGFETQYF.

This clonotype appeared many times. The genes are TRBV19 and TRBJ2-5, with TRBD2 as a possible D gene (6 bases). The germline V gene has CDR1 LNHDA and CDR2 SQIVND (reference sequence). The V end was cut by 3 bases, the J end by 4 bases, with 15 bases between. The CDR3 extends over 15 amino acids. Here the CDR3 reads CASSMASGRSETQYF. CDR3 DNA sequence: TGTGCCAGTAGTATGGCATCGGGGAGGTCAGAGACCCAGTACTTC.

With respect to this clonotype: A clone one base away is much larger, so this may be a read error. This chain joins TRBV15 and TRBJ1-4; possibly TRBD1 for D (6 bases). This CDR3 has 13 amino acids. The germline V gene has CDR1 LNHNV and CDR2 YYDKDF (reference sequence). CDR3 sequence (DNA): TGTACCACCAGCAGAGATTGGACAGCTGGGCTGTTTTTT. Its translation is CTTSRDWTAGLFF.

Of note for this clonotype: This may stem from a read error, because a much larger clone lies one nucleotide away. V and J are TRBV6-8 and TRBJ2-1; 11 nucleotides match TRBD2. CDR1 is MNHGY and CDR2 is SAAAGT in the germline V gene. The CDR3 contains 15 residues. Trimming removed 7 bases from V and 8 bases from J; junction bases left unmatched: 10. CDR3 region: CASNQLAGDVDEQFF. In DNA, the CDR3 is TGTGCCAGCAACCAACTAGCGGGAGATGTGGATGAGCAGTTCTTC.

This clonotype was seen at least ten times. This chain uses TRBV28 with TRBJ1-2; D possibly corresponds to TRBD1 (5 bases). This CDR3 region has 13 residues. CDR1 MDHEN and CDR2 SYDVKM come from the germline V gene. The V and J ends lost 7 bases and 5 bases respectively, with 14 bases between them. The CDR3 protein is CASIQEHGYGYTF. The CDR3, as DNA: TGTGCCAGCATACAGGAACACGGGTATGGCTACACCTTC.

This clonotype was observed many times. This chain joins TRBV11-1 and TRBJ2-5; 11 nucleotides align to TRBD1. V was clipped by 1 base and J by 2 bases; unmatched bases: 3. The CDR3 spans 16 residues. Germline CDR1 reads SGHAT; CDR2 reads FQDESV (reference sequence). Here the CDR3 reads CASSLVWDRGQETQYF. CDR3 in DNA: TGTGCCAGCAGCTTAGTTTGGGACAGGGGGCAAGAGACCCAGTACTTC.

As to this clonotype: This may arise from a read error, as a much more abundant clone is one base away. The chain couples TRBV6-6 to TRBJ1-4, with D hard to call. The CDR3 has 13 amino acids. V was clipped by 6 bases and J by 4 bases, with 9 bases between them. CDR1 is MNHNY and CDR2 is SVGAGI in the germline V gene (reference sequence). The CDR3 is CASSSSVNEKLFF. The CDR3 DNA reads TGTGCCAGCAGCTCCTCAGTTAATGAAAAACTGTTTTTT.

The V and J genes are TRBV20-1 and TRBJ1-3; 9 nucleotides align to TRBD1. Unmatched junction bases numbered 10, after V lost 3 bases and J lost 4 bases. CDR3 length equals 16 residues. Germline V lookup: CDR1 DFQATT, CDR2 SNEGSKA (reference sequence). CDR3 residues: CSASLVNRGQGNTIYF. The CDR3 DNA follows: TGCAGTGCTAGCCTGGTCAACAGGGGGCAGGGAAACACCATATATTTT.

The chain recombines TRBV7-7 with TRBJ1-2; D gene uncertain. The ends were cut back, 5 bases at V and 4 bases at J, with 23 bases in the middle. CDR1 is SSHAT and CDR2 is FNYEAQ in the germline V gene (reference sequence). The CDR3 consists of 17 residues. The CDR3 reads CASSQNLKCRKTYGYTF. The DNA for the CDR3 is TGTGCCAGCAGCCAAAACCTTAAGTGCCGAAAGACCTATGGCTACACCTTC.

This clonotype has at least ten counts. The CDR3 DNA is TGTGCCAGCAGTTTAGATACGGGATCCTACGAGCAGTACTTC. Amino acid sequence: CASSLDTGSYEQYF. J is TRBJ2-7 and V is TRBV27, with a tentative D call TRBD2 (5 bases). The CDR3 covers 14 residues. The V gene's germline CDR1 is MNHEY and CDR2 SMNVEV (reference sequence). Trimming stripped 2 bases from V and 1 base from J, with 9 bases between.

Concerning this clonotype itself: A much larger clone differs by one base, so this may be a read error. The conserved phenylalanine or tryptophan is not found at the CDR3 terminus, so this likely reflects a read error. V gene TRBV10-3 combines with J gene TRBJ1-2, with a possible D match to TRBD1 (6 bases). Between the trimmed V and J ends, which lost 3 bases and 6 bases, there was a span of 14 bases. This CDR3 has 14 residues. The V gene's germline CDR1 is ENHRY and CDR2 SYGVKD. CDR3 sequence: CAISDRGARDGYTY. CDR3 nucleotides: TGTGCCATCAGTGATCGGGGGGCCCGAGATGGCTACACCTAC.

Of note for this clonotype: A much bigger clone sits one base away, suggesting this may be a read error. J is TRBJ1-2 and V is TRBV6-1; D gene ambiguous. CDR1 and CDR2 from the germline V gene are MNHNS and SASEGT. Trimming cost V 5 bases and J 4 bases, with 23 bases left between them. The CDR3 has 17 amino acids. CDR3 DNA sequence: TGTGCCAGCAGTCATGCACCCTCTATGCGAAAGACCTATGGCTACACCTTC. As protein: CASSHAPSMRKTYGYTF.

At least ten counts were recorded for this clonotype. Here the CDR3 DNA reads TGTGCCAGCAGGTATAGTCATCCACGAAAGACCTATGGCTACACCTTC. Its translation is CASRYSHPRKTYGYTF. The chain couples TRBV5-8 to TRBJ1-2; D gene uncertain. Per germline, CDR1 SGHTS and CDR2 YDEGEE. This CDR3 has 16 residues. V was shortened by 5 bases and J by 4 bases, with 21 bases between the two germline ends.

A note on this clonotype: A much larger clone is a single base away; this may be a read error. The chain couples TRBV5-8 to TRBJ1-1; D is unclear. The CDR3 extends over 17 amino acids. Germline V gene data show CDR1 as SGHTS and CDR2 as YDEGEE. Trimming left V 1 base short and J 3 bases short, with 19 bases between. This chain's CDR3 is CASSLRQFEIPYTEAFF. The CDR3 DNA sequence: TGTGCCAGCAGCTTGAGGCAGTTCGAAATCCCGTACACTGAAGCTTTCTTT.

The sample holds many counts of this clonotype. The J gene is TRBJ1-3, the V gene TRBV6-5; 10 bases align to TRBD1. Per the germline V gene, CDR1 is MNHEY and CDR2 is SVGAGI. The CDR3 runs to 15 residues. V was clipped by 6 bases and J by 7 bases; unmatched bases: 9. CDR3 nucleotide sequence: TGTGCCAGCAGCTTTGACAGGGACAGGGGCAACACCATATATTTT. Amino acid sequence: CASSFDRDRGNTIYF.

In this sample, this clonotype turned up a few times. This chain uses TRBV4-3 with TRBJ2-3; D gene ambiguous. Trimming shortened V by 4 bases and J by 5 bases, and 10 bases separated the two germline ends. CDR1 is LGHNA and CDR2 is YSLEER in the germline V gene. The CDR3 spans 13 residues. The CDR3 nucleotides are TGCGCCAGCAGCCGAGTAGCAGGAGATACGCAGTATTTT. It is translated as CASSRVAGDTQYF.

The rearrangement links TRBV6-5 to TRBJ1-5; TRBD1 is a possible D gene (6 bases). This CDR3 comprises 15 residues. Trimming stripped 6 bases from V and 7 bases from J, with 19 bases between. CDR1 and CDR2 from the germline V gene are MNHEY and SVGAGI. Here the CDR3 DNA reads TGTGCCAGCAGGTTGAAGGGGGGGGTTGGCCAGCCCCAGCATTTT. Amino acid sequence: CASRLKGGVGQPQHF.

The chain couples TRBV12-5 to TRBJ2-7, with TRBD1 as a possible D gene (5 bases). Germline loops: CDR1 LGHNT, CDR2 FRNRAP. The CDR3 has 11 residues. Trimming removed 9 bases at V and 9 bases at J, with 15 bases between. The CDR3 DNA reads as TGTGCTAGCGGGTCAGGGATAGGGCAGTACTTC. Translation: CASGSGIGQYF.

This clonotype was counted ten times or more. The chain joins TRBV28 to TRBJ1-6; 7 bases agree with TRBD1. The length of the CDR3 is 15 residues. Germline-derived CDR1 and CDR2 are MDHEN and SYDVKM. After removal of 3 bases from V and 9 bases from J, the junction contained 8 bases not matched to a gene. In nucleotides, the CDR3 is TGTGCCAGCAGTTTCCGGGACAGAGAGACTTCACCCCTCCACTTT. This gives the protein CASSFRDRETSPLHF. Using reference TRBV28 and TRBJ1-6 for the parts outside the CDR3, the full variable domain is DVKVTQSSRYLVKRTGEKVFLECVQDMDHENMFWYRQDPGLGLRLIYFSYDVKMKEKGDIPEGYSVSREKKERFSLILESASTNQTSMYLCASSFRDRETSPLHFGNGTRLTVT.

This clonotype was recorded many times. The chain employs TRBV28 and TRBJ1-2; unclear D gene. There are 10 residues in the CDR3. Germline CDR1 reads MDHEN; CDR2 reads SYDVKM. V was shortened by 6 bases and J by 8 bases, with 7 bases between the two germline ends. CDR3 protein: CASRGEGYTF. Written as DNA, the CDR3 is TGTGCCAGCAGAGGCGAGGGCTACACCTTC.

This clonotype came up many times. This chain joins TRBV7-2 and TRBJ1-2; unclear D gene. Trimming took off 5 bases at V and 4 bases at J, with 23 bases between the two ends. The CDR3 is made up of 17 amino acids. Germline loops: CDR1 SGHTA, CDR2 FQGNSA. The DNA of the CDR3 is TGTGCCAGCAGCCTACAGACCAGAGACGGAAAGACCTATGGCTACACCTTC. This translates into CASSLQTRDGKTYGYTF.

This clonotype has ten or more counts. This chain links TRBV6-5 with TRBJ2-1, with D perhaps TRBD2 (7 bases). The ends were cut back, 2 bases at V and 2 bases at J, with 10 bases in the middle. Germline V gives CDR1 MNHEY, CDR2 SVGAGI. The CDR3 is 15 residues long. The CDR3 loop is CASSYGGATYNEQFF. Here the CDR3 DNA reads TGTGCCAGCAGTTACGGGGGGGCTACCTACAATGAGCAGTTCTTC.

This clonotype was seen repeatedly, ten times or more. The J gene is TRBJ2-1, the V gene TRBV7-2; TRBD2 might be the D (6 bases). The V gene's germline CDR1 is SGHTA and CDR2 FQGNSA. The CDR3 is made up of 13 amino acids. V was trimmed by 5 bases and J by 8 bases, leaving 13 bases between them. The CDR3 DNA is TGTGCCAGCAGCCAGCGCTCGGGGGATGAGCAGTTCTTC. This gives the protein CASSQRSGDEQFF. The variable domain in full, completed from reference TRBV7-2 and TRBJ2-1, reads GAGVSQSPSNKVTEKGKDVELRCDPISGHTALYWYRQSLGQGLEFLIYFQGNSAPDKSGLPSDRFSAERTGGSVSTLTIQRTQQEDSAVYLCASSQRSGDEQFFGPGTRLTVL.

On this clonotype: A much larger clonotype is one base distant, so this may be a read error. The chain is built from TRBV11-3 and TRBJ1-2; a possible D gene is TRBD1 (5 bases). Germline V gives CDR1 SGHNT, CDR2 YENEEA. V was cut by 5 bases and J by 4 bases, with 23 bases left in between. The CDR3 spans 17 residues. The CDR3 bases are TGTGCCAGCAGCGATCGGGGCGATCTCGGAAAGACCTATGGCTACACCTTC. This sequence encodes CASSDRGDLGKTYGYTF.

This sequence joins TRBV3-1 and TRBJ2-5; the D gene is possibly TRBD1 (6 bases). Germline lookup yields CDR1 LGHDT and CDR2 YNNKEL (reference sequence). CDR3 size: 17 residues. Trimming removed 5 bases at V and 5 bases at J, with 24 bases between. The CDR3 here is CASSWDIPISFSETQYF. The CDR3 bases are TGTGCCAGCAGCTGGGACATTCCCATTTCTTTCTCTGAGACCCAGTACTTC.

This clonotype occurred many times. The chain is built from TRBV10-3 and TRBJ2-5; TRBD2 is a possible D gene (5 bases). The CDR3 loop spans 13 amino acids. Germline CDR1 reads ENHRY; CDR2 reads SYGVKD. Trimming shortened V by 6 bases and J by 5 bases, and 13 bases separated the two germline ends. The CDR3 nucleotides are TGTGCCATCAGCAGAGCAACTAGTGAGACCCAGTACTTC. It translates to CAISRATSETQYF.